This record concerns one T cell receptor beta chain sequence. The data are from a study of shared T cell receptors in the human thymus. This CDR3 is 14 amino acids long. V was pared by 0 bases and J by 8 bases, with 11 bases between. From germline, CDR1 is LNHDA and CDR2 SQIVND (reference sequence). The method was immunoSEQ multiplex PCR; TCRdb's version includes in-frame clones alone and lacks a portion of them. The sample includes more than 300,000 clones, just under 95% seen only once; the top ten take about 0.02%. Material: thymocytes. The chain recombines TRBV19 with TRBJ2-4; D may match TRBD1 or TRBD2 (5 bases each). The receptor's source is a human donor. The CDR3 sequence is CASSIDPRGDIQYF. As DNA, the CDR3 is TGTGCCAGTAGTATAGACCCAAGAGGGGACATTCAGTACTTC.